This TCR beta chain was sequenced in a study of shared clonotypes between healthy human individuals. General observations from the study: Larger estimated richness was generally seen in naive subsets than in memory subsets.

Clones were sequenced by immunoSEQ multiplex PCR, and TCRdb holds only the in-frame ones, with some missing. The sample has under 2,500,000 clones; under 97% are singletons. In the case of this clone: The antigen is unknown.

Trimming took off 0 bases at V and 1 base at J, with 7 bases between the two ends. The CDR3 runs 14 residues. CDR1 is SGHTS and CDR2 is YDEGEE in the germline V gene. The sample taken for sequencing was naive CD4+ T cells sorted from blood. Stated subset: CD45RA+ positively selected. This TCR came from a man between 18 and 35 years old in good health. The rearrangement links TRBV5-8 to TRBJ1-1; D unresolved. CDR3 nucleotides: TGTGCCAGCAGCTTGGGCAGAGCGAACACTGAAGCTTTCTTT. Its protein product is CASSLGRANTEAFF.